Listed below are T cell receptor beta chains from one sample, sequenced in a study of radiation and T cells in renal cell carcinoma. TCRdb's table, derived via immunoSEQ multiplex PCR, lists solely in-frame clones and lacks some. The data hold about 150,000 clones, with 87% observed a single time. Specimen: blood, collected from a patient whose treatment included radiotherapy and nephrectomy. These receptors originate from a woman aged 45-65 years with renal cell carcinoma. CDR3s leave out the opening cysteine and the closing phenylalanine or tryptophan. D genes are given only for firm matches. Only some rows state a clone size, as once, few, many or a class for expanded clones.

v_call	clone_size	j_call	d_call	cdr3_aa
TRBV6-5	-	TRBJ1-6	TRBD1	ASRTGANSPLH
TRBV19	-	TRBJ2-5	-	ASSIRGARTQY
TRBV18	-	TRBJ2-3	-	ASSPSTDTQY
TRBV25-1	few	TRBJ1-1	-	ASSDERQNTEAF
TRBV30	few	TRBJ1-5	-	ACSRGYSNQPQH
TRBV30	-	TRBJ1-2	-	AWSAGDYGYT
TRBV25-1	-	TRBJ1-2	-	ASSEWGGTGYT
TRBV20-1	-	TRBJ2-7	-	SARSGHEQY
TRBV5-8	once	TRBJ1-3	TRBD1	ASSLQGAPGNTIY
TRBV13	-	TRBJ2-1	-	ASSLVGGPPNEQF
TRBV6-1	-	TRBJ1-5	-	ASSEASLSQPQH
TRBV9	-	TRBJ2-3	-	ASSLYTDTQY
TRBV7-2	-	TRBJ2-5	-	ASSLSGGGGETQY
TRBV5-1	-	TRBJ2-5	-	ASSLSGVLQETQY
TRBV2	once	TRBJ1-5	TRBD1	ASSPDRSDQPQH
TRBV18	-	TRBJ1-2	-	ASSPEDTKNYGYT
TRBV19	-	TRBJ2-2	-	ASSSNPGTGELF
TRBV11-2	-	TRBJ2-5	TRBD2	ASSSHGGAGETQY
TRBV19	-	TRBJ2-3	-	ASSIVGHEEDTQY
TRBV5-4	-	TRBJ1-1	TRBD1	ASSLTGTGNTEAF
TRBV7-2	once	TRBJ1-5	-	ASSLEANQPQH
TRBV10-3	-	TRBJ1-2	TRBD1	AVGQGYGYT
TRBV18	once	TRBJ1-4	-	ASSSQVATNEKLF
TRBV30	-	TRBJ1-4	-	AWSVGTADEKLF
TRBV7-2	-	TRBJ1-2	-	ASSWGLRNGYT
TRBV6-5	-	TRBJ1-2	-	ASSYRGRGYGYT
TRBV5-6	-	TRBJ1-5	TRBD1	ASSFGSSGGVQPQH
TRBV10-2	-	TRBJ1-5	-	ASTEGRTNQPQH
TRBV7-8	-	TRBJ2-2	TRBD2	ASSLVSLAGLPTGELF
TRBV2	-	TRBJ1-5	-	ASSEEAGVDNQPQH
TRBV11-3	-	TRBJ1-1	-	ASSSRREGEAF
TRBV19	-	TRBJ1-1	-	ASSFGRAKAEAF
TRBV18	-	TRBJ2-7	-	ASSEGQSIYEQY
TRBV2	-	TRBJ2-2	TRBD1	ASRPPGQGKGGELF
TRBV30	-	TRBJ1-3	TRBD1	AWGTGGDGNTIY
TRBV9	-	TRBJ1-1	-	ASSAFGAPNTEAF
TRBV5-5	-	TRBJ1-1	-	ASSKDTDHEAF
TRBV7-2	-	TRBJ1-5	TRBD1	ASSLDRYQPQH
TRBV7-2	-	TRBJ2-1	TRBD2	ASRQTSGAYNEQF
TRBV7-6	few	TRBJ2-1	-	ASSLGRFNEQF
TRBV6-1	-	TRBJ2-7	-	ASSHEDGGYEQY
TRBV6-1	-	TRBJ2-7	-	ASSGTTKQY
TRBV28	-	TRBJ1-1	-	ASSPSSARAAF
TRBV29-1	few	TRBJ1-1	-	LGRWNTEAF
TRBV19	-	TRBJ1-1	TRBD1	ASSDRGHTEAF